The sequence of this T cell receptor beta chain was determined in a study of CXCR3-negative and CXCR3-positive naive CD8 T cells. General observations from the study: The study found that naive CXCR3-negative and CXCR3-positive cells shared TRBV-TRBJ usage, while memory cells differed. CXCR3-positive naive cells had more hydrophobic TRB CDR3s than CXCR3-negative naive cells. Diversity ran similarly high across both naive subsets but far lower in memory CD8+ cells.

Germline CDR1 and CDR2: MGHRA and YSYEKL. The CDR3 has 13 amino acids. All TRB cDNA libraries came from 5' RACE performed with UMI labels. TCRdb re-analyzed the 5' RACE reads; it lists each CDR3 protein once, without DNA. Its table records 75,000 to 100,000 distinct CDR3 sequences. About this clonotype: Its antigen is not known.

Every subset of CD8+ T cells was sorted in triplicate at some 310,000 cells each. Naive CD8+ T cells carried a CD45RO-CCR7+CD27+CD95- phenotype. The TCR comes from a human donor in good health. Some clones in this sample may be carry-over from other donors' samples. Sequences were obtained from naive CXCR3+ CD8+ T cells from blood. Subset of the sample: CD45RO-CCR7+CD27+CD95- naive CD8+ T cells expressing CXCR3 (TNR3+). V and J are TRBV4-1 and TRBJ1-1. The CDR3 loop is CASSQAQGLGAFF.